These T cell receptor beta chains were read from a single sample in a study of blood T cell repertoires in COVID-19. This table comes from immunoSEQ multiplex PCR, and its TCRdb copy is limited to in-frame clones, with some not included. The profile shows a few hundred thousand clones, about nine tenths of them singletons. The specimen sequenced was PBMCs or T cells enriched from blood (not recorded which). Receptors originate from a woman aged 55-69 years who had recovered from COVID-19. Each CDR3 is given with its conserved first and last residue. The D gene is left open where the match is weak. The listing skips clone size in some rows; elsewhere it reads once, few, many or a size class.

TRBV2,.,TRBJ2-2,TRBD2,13,CASSGGGDGELFF,TGTGCCAGCAGTGGCGGGGGGGACGGGGAGCTGTTTTTT
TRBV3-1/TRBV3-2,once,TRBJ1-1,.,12,CASSPKGGGAFF,TGTGCCAGCAGCCCGAAAGGGGGGGGAGCTTTCTTT
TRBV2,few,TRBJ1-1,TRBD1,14,CASRGDRNNWRAFF,TGTGCCAGCAGAGGGGACAGGAATAATTGGAGGGCTTTCTTT
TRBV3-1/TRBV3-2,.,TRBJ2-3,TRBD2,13,CASSHLAGDTQYF,TGTGCCAGCAGCCATCTAGCGGGAGATACGCAGTATTTT
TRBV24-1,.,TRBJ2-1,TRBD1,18,CATSYPSLTGGAYNEQFF,TGTGCCACCAGTTATCCCTCCCTGACAGGGGGCGCCTACAATGAGCAGTTCTTC
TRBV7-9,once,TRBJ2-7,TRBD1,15,CASSLTGTGGDEQYF,TGTGCCAGCAGCTTAACCGGGACAGGGGGCGATGAGCAGTACTTC
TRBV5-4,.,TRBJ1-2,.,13,CASSLASNYGYTF,TGTGCCAGCAGCTTGGCCAGTAACTATGGCTACACCTTC
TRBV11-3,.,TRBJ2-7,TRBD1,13,CASSLRDSYEQYF,TGTGCCAGCAGCCTTCGGGACAGCTACGAGCAGTACTTC
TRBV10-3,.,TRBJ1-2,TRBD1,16,CAISELDPGTAPGYTF,TGTGCCATCAGTGAGCTGGACCCCGGGACAGCGCCTGGCTACACCTTC
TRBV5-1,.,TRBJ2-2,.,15,CASSSDRSNTGELFF,TGCGCCAGCAGCTCCGACAGGAGTAACACCGGGGAGCTGTTTTTT
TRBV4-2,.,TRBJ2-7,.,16,CASSQDPPSEGAEQYF,TGTGCCAGCAGCCAAGATCCCCCTTCGGAGGGGGCCGAGCAGTACTTC
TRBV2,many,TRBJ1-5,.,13,CASTPGMDQPQHF,TGTGCCAGCACGCCAGGGATGGATCAGCCCCAGCATTTT
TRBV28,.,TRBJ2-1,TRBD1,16,CASSALWTGFYNEQFF,TGTGCCAGCAGTGCCTTGTGGACAGGCTTCTACAATGAGCAGTTCTTC
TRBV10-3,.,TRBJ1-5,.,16,CAISIHRSGNGGPQHF,TGTGCCATCAGTATCCACAGGAGCGGGAATGGCGGGCCCCAGCATTTT
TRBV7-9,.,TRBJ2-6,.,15,CASSLGVSGANVLTF,TGTGCCAGCAGCTTGGGAGTTTCTGGGGCCAACGTCCTGACTTTC
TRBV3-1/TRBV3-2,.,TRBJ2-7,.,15,CASSPGLPSPYEQYF,TGTGCCAGCAGCCCCGGACTCCCGAGCCCCTACGAGCAGTACTTC
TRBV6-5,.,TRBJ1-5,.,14,CASSIGQSSQPQHF,TGTGCCAGCAGTATAGGACAGTCCTCTCAGCCCCAGCATTTT
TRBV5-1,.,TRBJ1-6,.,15,CASSLGGSFNSPLHF,TGCGCCAGCAGCTTGGGGGGCTCCTTTAATTCACCCCTCCACTTT
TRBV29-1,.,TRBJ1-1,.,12,CSVSTGLTEAFF,TGCAGCGTATCCACAGGGCTAACTGAAGCTTTCTTT
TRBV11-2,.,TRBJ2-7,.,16,CASSLWGQLSSYEQYF,TGTGCCAGCAGCTTATGGGGCCAACTTAGCTCCTACGAGCAGTACTTC
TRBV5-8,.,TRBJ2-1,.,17,CASSLGRARATYNEQFF,TGTGCCAGCAGCTTGGGCCGGGCCAGGGCAACCTACAATGAGCAGTTCTTC
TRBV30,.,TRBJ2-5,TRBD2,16,CAWSVNAGGIRETQYF,TGTGCCTGGAGTGTAAACGCGGGGGGGATCCGGGAGACCCAGTACTTC
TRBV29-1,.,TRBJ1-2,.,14,CSVEIRSSNYGYTF,TGCAGCGTTGAAATTCGGTCCTCCAACTATGGCTACACCTTC
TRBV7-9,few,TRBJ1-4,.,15,CASSLATGSSEKLFF,TGTGCCAGCAGCTTAGCGACGGGGTCGAGTGAAAAACTGTTTTTT
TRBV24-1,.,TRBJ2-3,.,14,CATSRSGSTDTQYF,TGTGCCACCTCACGGAGCGGGAGCACAGATACGCAGTATTTT
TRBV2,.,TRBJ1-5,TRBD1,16,CASSLERTGFNQPQHF,TGTGCCAGCAGCCTTGAAAGGACAGGGTTTAATCAGCCCCAGCATTTT
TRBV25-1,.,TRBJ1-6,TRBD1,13,CASNGQGVSPLHF,TGTGCCAGCAATGGACAGGGGGTGTCACCCCTCCACTTT
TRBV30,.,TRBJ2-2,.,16,CAWSVFAGLNTGELFF,TGTGCCTGGAGTGTATTCGCGGGGCTGAACACCGGGGAGCTGTTTTTT
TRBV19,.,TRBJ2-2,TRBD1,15,CASSLDRANTGELFF,TGTGCCAGTAGTTTGGACAGGGCGAACACCGGGGAGCTGTTTTTT
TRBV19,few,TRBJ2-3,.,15,CASRDQGVSTDTQYF,TGTGCCAGCCGAGACCAGGGCGTGAGCACAGATACGCAGTATTTT
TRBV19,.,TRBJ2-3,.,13,CASSRGLGDTQYF,TGTGCCAGTAGCCGGGGACTTGGAGATACGCAGTATTTT
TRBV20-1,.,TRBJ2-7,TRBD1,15,CSASELGTGRDEQYF,TGCAGTGCTAGTGAATTGGGGACAGGGAGGGACGAGCAGTACTTC
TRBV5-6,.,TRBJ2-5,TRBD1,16,CASSPDGTGAWETQYF,TGTGCCAGCAGCCCAGATGGGACAGGGGCGTGGGAGACCCAGTACTTC
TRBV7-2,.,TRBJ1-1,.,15,CASSLATAMNTEAFF,TGTGCCAGCAGCTTAGCGACAGCTATGAACACTGAAGCTTTCTTT
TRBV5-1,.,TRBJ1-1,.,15,CASSSLPRVGAEAFF,TGCGCCAGCAGCTCTCTCCCAAGGGTAGGGGCTGAAGCTTTCTTT
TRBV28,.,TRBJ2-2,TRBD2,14,CASSPGRVAGELFF,TGTGCCAGCAGTCCAGGGAGGGTCGCCGGGGAGCTGTTTTTT
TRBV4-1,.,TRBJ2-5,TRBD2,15,CASSLSGGAGETQYF,TGCGCCAGCAGCCTGAGCGGGGGGGCCGGAGAGACCCAGTACTTC
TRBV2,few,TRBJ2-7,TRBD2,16,CASSGASGGGSYEQYF,TGTGCCAGCAGTGGGGCTAGCGGGGGCGGGTCCTACGAGCAGTACTTC
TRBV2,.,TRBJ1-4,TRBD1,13,CASSDRGNEKLFF,TGTGCCAGCAGTGACAGGGGGAATGAAAAACTGTTTTTT
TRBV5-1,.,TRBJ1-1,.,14,CASSRAGGGTEAFF,TGCGCCAGCAGCAGAGCTGGAGGTGGAACTGAAGCTTTCTTT
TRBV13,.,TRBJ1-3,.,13,CASSLWEGSTIYF,TGTGCCAGCAGCTTATGGGAGGGGAGCACCATATATTTT
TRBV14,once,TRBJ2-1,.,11,CASSWRNEQFF,TGTGCCAGCAGCTGGAGGAATGAGCAGTTCTTC
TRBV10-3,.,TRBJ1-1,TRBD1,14,CAISGTGFNSEAFF,TGTGCCATCAGCGGGACAGGGTTTAACTCTGAAGCTTTCTTT
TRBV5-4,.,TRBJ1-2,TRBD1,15,CASSSGTGGNHGYTF,TGTGCCAGCAGCTCCGGGACAGGGGGCAACCATGGCTACACCTTC
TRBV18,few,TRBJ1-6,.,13,CASSTGVNSPLHF,TGTGCCAGCTCAACGGGGGTTAATTCACCCCTCCACTTT
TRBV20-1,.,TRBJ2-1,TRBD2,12,CSASTGRDEQFF,TGCAGTGCTAGTACGGGGAGGGATGAGCAGTTCTTC
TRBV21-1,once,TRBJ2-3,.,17,CASSKAWAPPSTDTQYF,TGTGCCAGCAGCAAAGCATGGGCACCCCCTAGCACAGATACGCAGTATTTT